This T cell receptor (beta chain) appears in the sequencing data of a study of T cell changes during pregnancy in multiple sclerosis. Profiling relied on immunoSEQ multiplex PCR, and the TCRdb table lists in-frame clones only, not all of them. This table holds approximately 130,000 clones, about 96% found once. There are 17 residues in the CDR3. V shed 0 bases, J shed 6 bases, and the junction held 11 bases outside the gene matches. Germline V gene sequence: CDR1 SGDLS, CDR2 YYNGEE. This rearrangement joins TRBV9 to TRBJ2-2; 7 nucleotides line up with TRBD1. The clonotype was recovered from a female donor with multiple sclerosis, enrolled in a pregnancy study. Sample: peripheral blood, taken after pregnancy. CDR3 region: CASSVVSGQGGPGELFF. The CDR3, as DNA: TGTGCCAGCAGCGTAGTTTCAGGACAAGGGGGCCCCGGGGAGCTGTTTTTT.